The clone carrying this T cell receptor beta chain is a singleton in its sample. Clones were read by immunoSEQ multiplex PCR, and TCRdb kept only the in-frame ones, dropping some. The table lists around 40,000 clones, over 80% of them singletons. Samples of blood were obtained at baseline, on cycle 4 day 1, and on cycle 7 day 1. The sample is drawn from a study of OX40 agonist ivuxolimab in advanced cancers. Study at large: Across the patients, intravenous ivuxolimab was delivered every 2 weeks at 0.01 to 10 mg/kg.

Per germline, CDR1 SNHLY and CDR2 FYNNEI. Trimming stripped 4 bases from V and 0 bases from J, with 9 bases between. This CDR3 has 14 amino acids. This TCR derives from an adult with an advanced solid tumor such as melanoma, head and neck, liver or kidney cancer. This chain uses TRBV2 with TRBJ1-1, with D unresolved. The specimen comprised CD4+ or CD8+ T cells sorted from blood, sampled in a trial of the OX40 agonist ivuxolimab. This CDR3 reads CASSGRSVNTEAFF. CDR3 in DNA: TGTGCCAGCAGTGGCAGGTCCGTGAACACTGAAGCTTTCTTT.